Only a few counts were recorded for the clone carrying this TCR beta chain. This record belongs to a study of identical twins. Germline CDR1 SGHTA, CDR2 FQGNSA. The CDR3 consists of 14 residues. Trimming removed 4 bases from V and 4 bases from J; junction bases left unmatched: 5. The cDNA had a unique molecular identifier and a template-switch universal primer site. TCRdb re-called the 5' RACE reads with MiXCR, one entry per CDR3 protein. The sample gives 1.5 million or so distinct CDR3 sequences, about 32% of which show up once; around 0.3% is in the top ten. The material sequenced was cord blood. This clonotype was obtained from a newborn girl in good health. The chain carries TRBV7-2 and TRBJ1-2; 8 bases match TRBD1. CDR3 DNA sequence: TGTGCCAGCAGCTCTGTCACAGGGGGCTATGGCTACACCTTC. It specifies CASSSVTGGYGYTF.